Following are 3 T cell receptor beta chains from one sample sequenced in a study of T cell responses to AZD1222 COVID-19 vaccine. Generated by immunoSEQ multiplex PCR, the TCRdb table keeps only in-frame clones and is missing some. The sample comprises roughly 120,000 clones, 70% to 85% of which are singletons, and around 6.2% rests with the top ten. Sequencing was performed on peripheral blood, taken on day 0 of AZD1222 vaccination. The receptors shown here come from an adult in good health.

The chain carries TRBV7-7 and TRBJ2-5; D is undetermined. Germline V gene data show CDR1 as SSHAT and CDR2 as FNYEAQ (reference sequence). V shed 1 base and J shed 0 bases, with 9 bases lying between them. The CDR3 contains 15 residues. For the CDR3, the DNA is TGTGCCAGCAGCTTAGGTACTACACACCAAGAGACCCAGTACTTC. Translated: CASSLGTTHQETQYF. Filled out from reference TRBV7-7 and TRBJ2-5, the complete variable domain reads GAGVSQSPRYKVTKRGQDVTLRCDPISSHATLYWYQQALGQGPEFLTYFNYEAQPDKSGLPSDRFSAERPEGSISTLTIQRTEQRDSAMYRCASSLGTTHQETQYFGPGTRLLVL.

V is TRBV2 and J is TRBJ2-7; TRBD1 matches at 12 bases. The germline V gene encodes CDR1 SNHLY and CDR2 FYNNEI. The V and J ends lost 8 bases and 3 bases, in that order; junction bases with no gene match: 5. The CDR3 spans 14 residues. This CDR3 reads CASGGTGGFYEQYF. The CDR3 coding sequence is TGTGCCAGCGGGGGGACAGGGGGCTTCTACGAGCAGTACTTC.

The gene calls are TRBV19 and TRBJ1-3; D is possibly TRBD1 (5 bases). Germline V CDR1 and CDR2: LNHDA, SQIVND (reference sequence). CDR3 length equals 14 residues. Trimming pared 4 bases from V and 1 base from J, leaving 8 bases between. The CDR3 nucleotides read TGTGCCAGTAGTACGACAGAGTCTGGAAACACCATATATTTT. It codes for CASSTTESGNTIYF. The full variable domain, completed using reference TRBV19 and TRBJ1-3, is DGGITQSPKYLFRKEGQNVTLSCEQNLNHDAMYWYRQDPGQGLRLIYYSQIVNDFQKGDIAEGYSVSREKKESFPLTVTSAQKNPTAFYLCASSTTESGNTIYFGEGSWLTVV.